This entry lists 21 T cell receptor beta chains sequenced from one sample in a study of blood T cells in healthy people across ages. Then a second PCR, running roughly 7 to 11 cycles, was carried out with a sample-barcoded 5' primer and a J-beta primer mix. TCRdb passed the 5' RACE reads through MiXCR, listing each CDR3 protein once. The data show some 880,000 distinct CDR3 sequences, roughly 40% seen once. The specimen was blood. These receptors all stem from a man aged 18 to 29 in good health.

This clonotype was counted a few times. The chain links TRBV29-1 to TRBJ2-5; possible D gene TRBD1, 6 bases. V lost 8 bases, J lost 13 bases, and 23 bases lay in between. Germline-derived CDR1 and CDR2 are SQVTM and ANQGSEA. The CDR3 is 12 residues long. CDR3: CSCWSDSAVGYF. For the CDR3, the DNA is TGCAGCTGTTGGTCGGACAGTGCCGTTGGGTACTTC.

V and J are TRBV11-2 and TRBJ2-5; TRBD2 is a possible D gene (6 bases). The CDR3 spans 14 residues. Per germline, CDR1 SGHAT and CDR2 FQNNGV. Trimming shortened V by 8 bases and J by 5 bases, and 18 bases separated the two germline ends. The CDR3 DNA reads TGTGCCAGCGCCACGGGGAGGCTGATCGAGACCCAGTACTTC. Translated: CASATGRLIETQYF. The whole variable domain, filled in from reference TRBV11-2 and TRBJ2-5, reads EAGVAQSPRYKIIEKRQSVAFWCNPISGHATLYWYQQILGQGPKLLIQFQNNGVVDDSQLPKDRFSAERLKGVDSTLKIQPAKLEDSAVYLCASATGRLIETQYFGPGTRLLVL.

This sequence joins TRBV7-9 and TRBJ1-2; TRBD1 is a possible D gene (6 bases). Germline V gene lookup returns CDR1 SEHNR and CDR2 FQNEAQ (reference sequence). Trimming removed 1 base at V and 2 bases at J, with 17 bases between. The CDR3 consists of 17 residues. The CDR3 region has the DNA TGTGCCAGCAGCTTAGATGGTTTTCACAGGGCCAACTATGGCTACACCTTC. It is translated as CASSLDGFHRANYGYTF.

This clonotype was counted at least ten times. The DNA for the CDR3 is TGTGCCAGCAGTCGACAGTCTAACTATGGCTACACCTTC. Translated: CASSRQSNYGYTF. V usage is TRBV12-3 or TRBV12-4 and J usage is TRBJ1-2; tentative D call: TRBD1 (5 bases). The germline V and J ends were trimmed by 5 bases and 0 bases, with 7 bases remaining between them. The length of the CDR3 is 13 residues.

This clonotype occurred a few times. CDR3 sequence: CASAPGDQPQHF. Written as DNA, the CDR3 is TGTGCCAGCGCCCCGGGAGATCAGCCCCAGCATTTT. V usage is TRBV12-3 or TRBV12-4 and J usage is TRBJ1-5; D uncertain. The CDR3 loop spans 12 amino acids. Trimming cost V 8 bases and J 5 bases, with 10 bases left between them.

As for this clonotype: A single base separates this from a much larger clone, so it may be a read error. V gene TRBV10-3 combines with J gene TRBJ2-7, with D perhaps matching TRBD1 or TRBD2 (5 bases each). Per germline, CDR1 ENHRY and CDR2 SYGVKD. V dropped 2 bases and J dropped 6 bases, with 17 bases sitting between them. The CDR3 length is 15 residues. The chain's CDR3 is CAISESPGTSVEQYF. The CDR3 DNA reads TGTGCCATCAGTGAGAGTCCGGGGACGTCGGTCGAGCAGTACTTC.

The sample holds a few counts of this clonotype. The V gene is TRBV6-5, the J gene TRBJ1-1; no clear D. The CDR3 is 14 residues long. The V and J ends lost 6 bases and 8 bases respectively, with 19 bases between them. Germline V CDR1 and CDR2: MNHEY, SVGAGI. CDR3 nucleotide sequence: TGTGCCAGCAGCCCCCCCGGCGAGGGTAGAGAAGCTTTCTTT. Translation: CASSPPGEGREAFF.

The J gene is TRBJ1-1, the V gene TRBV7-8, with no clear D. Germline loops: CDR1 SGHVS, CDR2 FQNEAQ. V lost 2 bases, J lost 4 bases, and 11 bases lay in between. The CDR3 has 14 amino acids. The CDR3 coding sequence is TGTGCCAGCAGCTTAAGGGCCGAGAGCACTGAAGCTTTCTTT. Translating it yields CASSLRAESTEAFF.

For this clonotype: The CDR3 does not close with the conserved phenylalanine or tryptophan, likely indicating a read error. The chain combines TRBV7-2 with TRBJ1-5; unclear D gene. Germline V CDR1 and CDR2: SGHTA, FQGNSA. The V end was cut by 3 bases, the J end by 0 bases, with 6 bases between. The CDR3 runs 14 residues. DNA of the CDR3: TGTGCCAGCAGCTTGGACCATAGCAATCAGCCCCAGCATGTT. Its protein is CASSLDHSNQPQHV.

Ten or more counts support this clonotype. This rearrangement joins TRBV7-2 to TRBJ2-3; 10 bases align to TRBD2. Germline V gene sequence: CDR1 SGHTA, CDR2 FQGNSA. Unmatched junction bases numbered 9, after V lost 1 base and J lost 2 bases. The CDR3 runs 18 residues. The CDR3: CASSLGSRSGGDTDTQYF. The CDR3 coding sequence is TGTGCCAGCAGCTTAGGTTCACGGAGCGGGGGGGACACAGATACGCAGTATTTT.

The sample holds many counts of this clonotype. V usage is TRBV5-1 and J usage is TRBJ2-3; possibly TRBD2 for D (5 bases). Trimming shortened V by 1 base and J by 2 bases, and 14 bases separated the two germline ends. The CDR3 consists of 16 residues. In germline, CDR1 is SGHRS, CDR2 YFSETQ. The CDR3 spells CASSLMGSGITDTQYF. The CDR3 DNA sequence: TGCGCCAGCAGCTTGATGGGAAGCGGCATCACAGATACGCAGTATTTT.

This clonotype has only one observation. CDR3 sequence (DNA): TGTGCCAGCAGCCCCCTCCAGGGCAATGAGCAGTTCTTC. This translates into CASSPLQGNEQFF. The chain recombines TRBV4-2 with TRBJ2-1; D is perhaps TRBD1 (5 bases). From germline, CDR1 is LGHNA and CDR2 YNFKEQ. The CDR3 has 13 residues. The germline V and J ends were trimmed by 4 bases and 6 bases, with 10 bases remaining between them.

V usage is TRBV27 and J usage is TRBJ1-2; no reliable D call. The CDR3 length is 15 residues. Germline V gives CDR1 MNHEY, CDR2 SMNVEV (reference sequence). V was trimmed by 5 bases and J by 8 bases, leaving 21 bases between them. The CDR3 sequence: CASSRMSSGERGYTF. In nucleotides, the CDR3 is TGTGCCAGCAGTCGGATGTCGAGCGGGGAGAGGGGCTACACCTTC.

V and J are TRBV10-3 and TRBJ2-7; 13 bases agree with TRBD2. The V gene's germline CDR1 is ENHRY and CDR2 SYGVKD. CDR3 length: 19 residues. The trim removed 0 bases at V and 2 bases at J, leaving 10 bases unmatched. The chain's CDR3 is CAISESRLAGGLSTYEQYF. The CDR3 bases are TGTGCCATCAGTGAGTCGCGACTAGCGGGGGGCCTTTCTACCTACGAGCAGTACTTC.

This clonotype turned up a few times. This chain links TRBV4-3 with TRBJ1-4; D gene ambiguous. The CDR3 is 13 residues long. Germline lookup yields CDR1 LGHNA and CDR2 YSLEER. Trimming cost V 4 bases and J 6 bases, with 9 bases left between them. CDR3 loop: CASSRQAYEKLFF. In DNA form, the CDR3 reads TGCGCCAGCAGCCGGCAGGCCTATGAAAAACTGTTTTTT.

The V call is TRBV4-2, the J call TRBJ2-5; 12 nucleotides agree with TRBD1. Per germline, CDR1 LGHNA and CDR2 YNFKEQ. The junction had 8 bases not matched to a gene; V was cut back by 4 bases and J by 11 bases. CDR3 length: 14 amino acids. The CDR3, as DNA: TGTGCCAGCAGCCCCGGGACAGGGGGCGGGGATCAGTACTTC. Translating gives CASSPGTGGGDQYF.

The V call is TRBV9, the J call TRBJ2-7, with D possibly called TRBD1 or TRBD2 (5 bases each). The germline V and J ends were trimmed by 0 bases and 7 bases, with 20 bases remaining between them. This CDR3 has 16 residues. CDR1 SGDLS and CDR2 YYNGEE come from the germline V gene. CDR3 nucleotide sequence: TGTGCCAGCAGCGTAGGGTTGGGGGTCCCTTACAATGAGCAGTACTTC. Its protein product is CASSVGLGVPYNEQYF. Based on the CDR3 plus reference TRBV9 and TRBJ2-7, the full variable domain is DSGVTQTPKHLITATGQRVTLRCSPRSGDLSVYWYQQSLDQGLQFLIQYYNGEERAKGNILERFSAQQFPDLHSELNLSSLELGDSALYFCASSVGLGVPYNEQYFGPGTRLTVT.

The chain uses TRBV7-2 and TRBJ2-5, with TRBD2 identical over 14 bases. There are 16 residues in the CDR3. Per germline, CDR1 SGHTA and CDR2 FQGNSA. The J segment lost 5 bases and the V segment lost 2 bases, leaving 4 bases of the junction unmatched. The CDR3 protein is CASSLSTSGGGETQYF. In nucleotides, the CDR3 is TGTGCCAGCAGCTTATCGACTAGCGGGGGGGGTGAGACCCAGTACTTC.

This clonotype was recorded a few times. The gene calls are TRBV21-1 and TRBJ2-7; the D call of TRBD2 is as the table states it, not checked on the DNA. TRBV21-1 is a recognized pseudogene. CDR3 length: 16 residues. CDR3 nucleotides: TGTGCCAGCAGCCCCACCCCAGCGGCTACATACAATGAGCAGTACTTC. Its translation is CASSPTPAATYNEQYF.

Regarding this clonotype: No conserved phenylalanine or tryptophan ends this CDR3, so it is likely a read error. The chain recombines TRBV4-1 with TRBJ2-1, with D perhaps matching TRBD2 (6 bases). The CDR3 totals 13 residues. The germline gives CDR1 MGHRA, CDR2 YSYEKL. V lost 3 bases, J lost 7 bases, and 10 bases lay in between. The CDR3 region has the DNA TGCGCCAGCAGCCAGGGCCGGGGGAATGAGCAGTTCTTA. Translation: CASSQGRGNEQFL.

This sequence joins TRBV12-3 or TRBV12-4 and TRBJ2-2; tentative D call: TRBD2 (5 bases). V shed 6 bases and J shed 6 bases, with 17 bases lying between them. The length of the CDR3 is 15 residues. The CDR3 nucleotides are TGTGCCAGCAGAGGGTCGAGGGCCGGGCCCGGGGAGCTGTTTTTT. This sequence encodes CASRGSRAGPGELFF.